Listed here are 28 T cell receptor beta chains from one sample, sequenced in a study of vaccination and CD4 T cells after COVID-19. Documented treatment: roughly 11-day PBMC culture with coronavirus spike peptide pools or control peptides (ViraFEST assay). According to the study, CD4+ T cells from the unexposed donor were gathered ahead of the COVID-19 pandemic (2011-2018). Sequencing of the DNA from cultured CD4+ T cells was carried out with the Oncomine TCR Beta short-read assay. Using the QIAamp micro DNA kit, genomic DNA was extracted from the CD4+ T cells that had been cultured. In TCRdb, the PCR reads were re-called with MiXCR into one record per CDR3 protein. The sample lists 6,900 or so distinct CDR3 sequences, approximately 35% occurring once. No cognate antigen is known for these TCRs. The sequenced material came from CD4+ T cells from blood, cultured in vitro. These TCRs come from a human donor in good health.

This clonotype was counted between two and nine times. The chain joins TRBV5-3 to TRBJ2-7, with TRBD2 matching 7 bases. TRBV5-3 falls under the ORF class, with uncertain function. J lost 1 base, V lost 8 bases, and 15 bases had no gene match. The CDR3 extends over 16 amino acids. The CDR3 loop reads CASRHPWLADSYEQYF. Here the CDR3 DNA reads TGTGCCAGCAGGCATCCTTGGCTAGCGGATTCCTACGAGCAGTACTTC.

This chain links TRBV27 with TRBJ2-7; 13 positions match TRBD2. The V and J ends lost 5 bases and 2 bases, in that order; junction bases with no gene match: 6. Germline lookup yields CDR1 MNHEY and CDR2 SMNVEV (reference sequence). The CDR3 is 16 residues long. In DNA form, the CDR3 reads TGTGCCAGCAGTCAGGGACTAGCGGGGTTCCCCTACGAGCAGTACTTC. Translation: CASSQGLAGFPYEQYF.

A few counts support this clonotype. This chain joins TRBV20-1 and TRBJ2-3, with D possibly TRBD2 on 6 matching bases. There are 13 residues in the CDR3. Trimming left V 1 base short and J 3 bases short, with 8 bases between. Germline values: CDR1 DFQATT, CDR2 SNEGSKA (reference sequence). CDR3 loop: CSARVGGTDTQYF. The CDR3 region has the DNA TGCAGTGCTAGAGTGGGGGGAACAGATACGCAGTATTTT.

The CDR3 nucleotides read TGTGCCAGCAGCATAGGCCCTTCCGGGACTAGCTACGAGACCCAGTACTTC. This sequence encodes CASSIGPSGTSYETQYF. The chain uses TRBV5-6 and TRBJ2-5; 9 nucleotides align to TRBD2. Germline loops: CDR1 SGHDT, CDR2 YYEEEE. V lost 4 bases and J lost 5; bases outside the gene matches: 15. This CDR3 is built from 17 residues.

The genes are TRBV6-2 or TRBV6-3 and TRBJ2-7, with TRBD2 matching 13 bases. This CDR3 region has 15 residues. J gave up 3 bases and V 7 bases, and 6 bases lay outside the gene matches. The germline CDR1 and CDR2 sequences are MNHEY and SVGEGT. CDR3 coding DNA: TGTGCCAGCATTGCCGGGACTAGCGGGGTCTACGAGCAGTACTTC. It encodes CASIAGTSGVYEQYF.

V gene TRBV29-1 combines with J gene TRBJ1-5; D unresolved. The CDR3 totals 13 residues. V gave up 6 bases and J gave up 4 bases, with 13 bases separating them. Germline V gives CDR1 SQVTM, CDR2 ANQGSEA. CDR3 DNA sequence: TGCAGCGTAAAAGGTCACGGGAATCAGCCCCAGCATTTT. Amino acid sequence: CSVKGHGNQPQHF. Full variable domain (missing parts from reference TRBV29-1 and TRBJ1-5): SAVISQKPSRDICQRGTSLTIQCQVDSQVTMMFWYRQQPGQSLTLIATANQGSEATYESGFVIDKFPISRPNLTFSTLTVSNMSPEDSSIYLCSVKGHGNQPQHFGDGTRLSIL.

This clonotype occurred a few times. The chain joins TRBV7-2 to TRBJ2-7; D not resolved. The ends were cut back, 2 bases at V and 3 bases at J, with 11 bases in the middle. CDR1 SGHTA and CDR2 FQGNSA come from the germline V gene. The CDR3 length is 14 residues. Here the CDR3 DNA reads TGTGCCAGCAGCTTATATGGGCGGCACTACGAGCAGTACTTC. Translation gives CASSLYGRHYEQYF.

This chain joins TRBV25-1 and TRBJ1-6; TRBD1 is a possible D gene (6 bases). Per germline, CDR1 MGHDK and CDR2 SYGVNS. Trimming removed 3 bases at V and 4 bases at J, with 7 bases between. The CDR3 is 14 amino acids. DNA of the CDR3: TGTGCCAGCAGTGAGACAGGATATAATTCACCCCTCCACTTT. Amino acid sequence: CASSETGYNSPLHF.

This clonotype was found a few times. The genes are TRBV28 and TRBJ2-7; D call uncertain. The V end lost 5 bases, the J end lost 8 bases, and 13 bases lay between the germline ends. Germline V lookup: CDR1 MDHEN, CDR2 SYDVKM. The CDR3 has 12 residues. CDR3 in amino acids: CASSEQFVKQYF. CDR3 DNA: TGTGCCAGCAGTGAGCAGTTCGTTAAGCAGTACTTC.

The V and J genes are TRBV9 and TRBJ2-3; D gene ambiguous. V was shortened by 0 bases and J by 11 bases, with 16 bases between the two germline ends. The germline CDR1 and CDR2 sequences are SGDLS and YYNGEE. The CDR3 has 14 residues. The DNA of the CDR3 is TGTGCCAGCAGCGTAGAAGGCCCTTCGCTACTGCAGTATTTT. Protein product: CASSVEGPSLLQYF.

The rearrangement uses TRBV28 and TRBJ2-7, with unresolved D. This CDR3 region has 11 residues. V lost 2 bases and J 7 bases, leaving 6 bases between the germline ends. CDR1 and CDR2 from the germline V gene are MDHEN and SYDVKM. The CDR3 bases are TGTGCCAGCAGTTTAAAGGGAGAGCAGTACTTC. The encoded protein is CASSLKGEQYF.

The chain links TRBV5-5 to TRBJ1-6, with D possibly being TRBD1 (6 bases). Germline V gene lookup returns CDR1 SGHKS and CDR2 YYEKEE (reference sequence). The V gene lost 4 bases and the J gene lost 10 bases, with 18 bases spanning the gap. The CDR3 runs 15 residues. CDR3 nucleotides: TGTGCCAGCAGCACCCAGTTGGGACACCCATCACCCCTCCACTTT. Translation gives CASSTQLGHPSPLHF.

This clonotype has just a few counts. This rearrangement joins TRBV7-6 to TRBJ1-5, with 8 bases aligning to TRBD1. The V segment lost 0 bases and the J segment 6 bases; nucleotides outside the gene matches: 7. CDR3 length equals 16 residues. The germline CDR1 and CDR2 sequences are SGHVS and FNYEAQ. CDR3 DNA: TGTGCCAGCAGCTTAGCGGTCGCGACAGGGGTTCAGCCCCAGCATTTT. Protein sequence: CASSLAVATGVQPQHF.

This sequence joins TRBV20-1 and TRBJ2-7; D is possibly TRBD2 (5 bases). V lost 6 bases to trimming and J lost 0 bases, with 15 bases between them. There are 14 residues in the CDR3. Looked up from germline, CDR1 is DFQATT and CDR2 is SNEGSKA (reference sequence). CDR3 sequence: CSARGILNSYEQYF. The CDR3 DNA follows: TGCAGTGCCCGGGGAATACTGAACTCCTACGAGCAGTACTTC.

This clonotype has a handful of counts. The rearrangement uses TRBV20-1 and TRBJ2-3; 12 bases fit TRBD2. Looked up from germline, CDR1 is DFQATT and CDR2 is SNEGSKA (reference sequence). V lost 5 bases, J lost 3 bases, and 6 bases stayed unmatched. The CDR3 spans 15 residues. The CDR3 DNA is TGCAGTGCTTCTAGCGGGAGGGCCGGTACAGATACGCAGTATTTT. Its protein is CSASSGRAGTDTQYF.

This clonotype counts as medium-sized (0.01 to 0.1%). The chain employs TRBV7-2 and TRBJ2-5; D ambiguous. Germline assignment: CDR1 SGHTA and CDR2 FQGNSA. The CDR3 is made up of 12 amino acids. Trimming pared 5 bases from V and 4 bases from J, leaving 8 bases between. The CDR3: CASSPLRETQYF. As DNA, the CDR3 is TGTGCCAGCAGCCCCCTGCGAGAGACCCAGTACTTC.

The J gene is TRBJ2-1, the V gene TRBV27; unclear D gene. Germline CDR1 is MNHEY and CDR2 is SMNVEV (reference sequence). V lost 3 bases and J 3 bases, leaving 0 bases between the germline ends. The CDR3 sequence is 11 residues long. DNA of the CDR3: TGTGCCAGCAGTTTCTACAATGAGCAGTTCTTC. This gives the protein CASSFYNEQFF.

The sample holds a few counts of this clonotype. The chain uses TRBV20-1 and TRBJ2-7; the match to TRBD2 covers 7 bases. Germline V gives CDR1 DFQATT, CDR2 SNEGSKA (reference sequence). The CDR3 sequence is 14 residues long. V dropped 3 bases and J dropped 0; count of bases not matched to a gene: 5. The CDR3 nucleotides read TGCAGTGCTAGTAGGGACTATAACTCCTACGAGCAGTACTTC. The encoded protein is CSASRDYNSYEQYF.

Only a few counts were recorded for this clonotype. This chain links TRBV7-2 with TRBJ2-7; TRBD2 matches at 8 bases. The junction had 12 bases not matched to a gene; V was cut back by 4 bases and J by 7 bases. This CDR3 region has 15 residues. Germline loops: CDR1 SGHTA, CDR2 FQGNSA. CDR3: CASSSGAGVRGEQYF. DNA of the CDR3: TGTGCCAGCAGCTCCGGAGCGGGAGTTCGGGGAGAGCAGTACTTC.

This rearrangement joins TRBV20-1 to TRBJ1-1; TRBD1 agrees at 9 bases. The CDR3 is made up of 13 amino acids. V shed 6 bases, J shed 5 bases, and the junction held 7 bases outside the gene matches. Germline CDR1 and CDR2: DFQATT and SNEGSKA (reference sequence). The CDR3 sequence: CSAGTGLKTEAFF. The CDR3 DNA sequence: TGCAGTGCAGGGACAGGGTTAAAAACTGAAGCTTTCTTT.

This clonotype rates as large. The chain is built from TRBV20-1 and TRBJ1-2, with 12 bases matching TRBD1. V trimming: 5 bases; J trimming: 8 bases; junction bases outside the gene matches: 0. The CDR3 has 11 residues. Germline values: CDR1 DFQATT, CDR2 SNEGSKA (reference sequence). CDR3 in amino acids: CSAGTGGGYTF. For the CDR3, the DNA is TGCAGTGCTGGGACAGGGGGCGGCTACACCTTC.

This clonotype was counted only a few times. The J gene is TRBJ1-5, the V gene TRBV10-3; a possible D gene is TRBD1 (5 bases). Per the germline V gene, CDR1 is ENHRY and CDR2 is SYGVKD. With 6 bases removed from V and 3 bases from J, the gap between germline ends came to 15 bases. There are 15 residues in the CDR3. The CDR3 region is CAIRGGTTSNQPQHF. In DNA form, the CDR3 reads TGTGCCATCAGGGGGGGAACGACTTCCAATCAGCCCCAGCATTTT.

This clonotype was detected only a few times. This sequence joins TRBV20-1 and TRBJ2-7, with D perhaps TRBD2 (6 bases). The germline V gene has CDR1 DFQATT and CDR2 SNEGSKA (reference sequence). V was trimmed by 1 base and J by 7 bases, leaving 14 bases between them. The CDR3 runs to 13 residues. CDR3 coding DNA: TGCAGTGCTAGAGGCCCGGGACTTATGGAGCAGTACTTC. It is translated as CSARGPGLMEQYF.

This clonotype is deemed medium-sized. CDR3 coding DNA: TGCAGTGCTAGAGGGGGGGCAGGTCAGCCCCAGCATTTT. It encodes CSARGGAGQPQHF. This chain connects TRBV20-1 to TRBJ1-5, with D perhaps TRBD1 (6 bases). Trimming left V 1 base short and J 6 bases short, with 10 bases between. The CDR3 has 13 amino acids. The germline V gene encodes CDR1 DFQATT and CDR2 SNEGSKA (reference sequence).

This clonotype was seen a few times. The chain employs TRBV28 and TRBJ1-2; weak D call: TRBD1 (5 bases). The germline V and J ends were trimmed by 4 bases and 4 bases, with 19 bases remaining between them. The CDR3 totals 16 residues. CDR1 and CDR2 from the germline V gene are MDHEN and SYDVKM. Here the CDR3 reads CASSSPRAGRSYGYTF. The CDR3 DNA follows: TGTGCCAGCAGTTCCCCTCGGGCAGGGAGGAGCTATGGCTACACCTTC.

By sample share, this clonotype is medium-sized. The chain combines TRBV20-1 with TRBJ2-5; D perhaps matches TRBD2 (6 bases). CDR3 length equals 12 residues. V gave up 1 base and J gave up 4 bases, with 7 bases separating them. Germline values: CDR1 DFQATT, CDR2 SNEGSKA (reference sequence). DNA for the CDR3: TGCAGTGCTAGAGTGGGAGGAGAGACCCAGTACTTC. Protein: CSARVGGETQYF.

This clonotype was observed a few times. The CDR3 reads CASSFTGDQETQYF. The DNA for the CDR3 is TGTGCCAGCAGTTTTACAGGGGACCAAGAGACCCAGTACTTC. V and J are TRBV27 and TRBJ2-5; 7 bases line up with TRBD1. Germline V gives CDR1 MNHEY, CDR2 SMNVEV (reference sequence). The CDR3 covers 14 residues. The V gene end was trimmed by 3 bases and the J gene end by 0 bases; junction bases not matched to a gene: 1.

The chain uses TRBV20-1 and TRBJ1-1, with D unresolved. In germline, CDR1 is DFQATT, CDR2 SNEGSKA (reference sequence). Trimming pared 2 bases from V and 1 base from J, leaving 8 bases between. The CDR3 consists of 13 residues. The CDR3 protein is CSARYRTNTEAFF. As DNA, the CDR3 is TGCAGTGCTAGATATCGTACGAACACTGAAGCTTTCTTT.